This T cell receptor beta chain originates from a study of T cells in Graves' hyperthyroidism and ophthalmopathy. Clinical symptoms, serum thyroxine and TRAb, thyroid ultrasound and orbital computed tomography were used for the diagnoses. Overall study findings and caveats: Among clonotypes expanded in thyroid above 0.001, most were also found in blood.

Using RNA transcripts as the source, TCR beta CDR3 regions were amplified. In the first-round RT-PCR of the TCR CDR3, the HTBI primer set was used. MiXCR, run by TCRdb on the multiplex PCR reads, gives a single entry per CDR3 protein. There are hundreds of thousands of distinct CDR3 sequences in the sample; around 14% occur only once, and roughly 7.7% lies in the top ten. This clonotype was seen repeatedly, ten times or more. Its antigen is undetermined. The CDR3 spans 17 residues. Germline values: CDR1 SNHLY, CDR2 FYNNEI. Trimming took off 8 bases at V and 3 bases at J, with 25 bases between the two ends.

The source material was blood. V usage is TRBV2 and J usage is TRBJ2-5; D possibly corresponds to TRBD1 (6 bases). The origin of this receptor is a woman aged 18-35 years with Graves' hyperthyroidism. The CDR3 protein is CASSPPGQGRDEETQYF. The CDR3 DNA reads TGTGCCAGCTCCCCTCCTGGGCAGGGGAGAGATGAAGAGACCCAGTACTTC.